This T cell receptor (beta chain) was captured in a study of vaccination and CD4 T cells after COVID-19. The CDR3 is made up of 13 amino acids. CDR1 is SNHLY, CDR2 FYNNEI, per germline. V was shortened by 4 bases and J by 6 bases, with 13 bases between the two germline ends. As to this clonotype: Antigen specificity is unknown.

Sequenced with the Oncomine TCR Beta short-read assay was DNA taken from cultured CD4+ T cells. TCRdb re-analysed the PCR reads in MiXCR, keeping a single row per CDR3 protein. The table records over 20,000 distinct CDR3 sequences, roughly 39% of them present only once. Treatment defined: approximately nine-day PBMC culture with coronavirus spike peptide pools or control peptides (ViraFEST assay). The culture of about 2 million PBMCs per well included roughly 10 IU/ml IL-2 and roughly 10 ug/ml peptide pools. V usage is TRBV2 and J usage is TRBJ2-7, with D tentatively TRBD1 (6 bases). Material: CD4+ T cells from blood, cultured in vitro. The TCR was taken from a human donor who had recovered from COVID-19. The DNA for the CDR3 is TGTGCCAGCAGTGGGAACAGGGCAGTCGAGCAGTACTTC. This codes for CASSGNRAVEQYF.